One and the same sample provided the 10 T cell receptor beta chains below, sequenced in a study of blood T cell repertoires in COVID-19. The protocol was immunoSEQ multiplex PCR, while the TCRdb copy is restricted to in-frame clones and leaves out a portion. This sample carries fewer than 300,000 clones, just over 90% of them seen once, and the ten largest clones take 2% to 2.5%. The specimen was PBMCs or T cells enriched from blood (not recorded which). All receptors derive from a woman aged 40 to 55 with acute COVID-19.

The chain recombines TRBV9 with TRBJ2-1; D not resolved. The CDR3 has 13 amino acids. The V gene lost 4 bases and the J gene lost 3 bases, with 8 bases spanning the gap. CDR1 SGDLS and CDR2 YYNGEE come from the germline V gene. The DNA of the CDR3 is TGTGCCAGCAGCATGAGCTACTACAATGAGCAGTTCTTC. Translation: CASSMSYYNEQFF.

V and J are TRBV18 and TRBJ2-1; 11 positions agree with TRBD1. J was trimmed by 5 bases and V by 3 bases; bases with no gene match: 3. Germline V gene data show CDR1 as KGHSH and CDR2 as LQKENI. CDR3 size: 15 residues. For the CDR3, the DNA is TGTGCCAGCTCACCCGGGACAGGGGGTAACAATGAGCAGTTCTTC. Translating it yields CASSPGTGGNNEQFF.

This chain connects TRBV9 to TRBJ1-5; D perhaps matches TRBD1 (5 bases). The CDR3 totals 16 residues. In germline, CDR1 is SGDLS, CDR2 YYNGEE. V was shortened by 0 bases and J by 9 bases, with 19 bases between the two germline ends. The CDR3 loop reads CASSVVLIVPGGPQHF. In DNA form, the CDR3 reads TGTGCCAGCAGCGTAGTCCTGATCGTGCCGGGGGGGCCCCAGCATTTT.

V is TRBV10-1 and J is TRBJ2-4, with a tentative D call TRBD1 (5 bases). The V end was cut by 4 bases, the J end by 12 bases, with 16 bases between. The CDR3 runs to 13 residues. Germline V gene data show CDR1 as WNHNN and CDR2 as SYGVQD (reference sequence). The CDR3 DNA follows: TGCGCCAGCAGTGTGAGGACAAGGGTCGGTCAGTACTTC. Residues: CASSVRTRVGQYF.

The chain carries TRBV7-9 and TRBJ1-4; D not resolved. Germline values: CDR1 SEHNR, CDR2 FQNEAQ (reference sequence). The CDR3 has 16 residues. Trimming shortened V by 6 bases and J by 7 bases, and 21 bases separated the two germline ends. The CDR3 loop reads CASRLESIPVGEKLFF. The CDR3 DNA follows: TGTGCCAGCAGACTAGAATCGATCCCGGTGGGTGAAAAACTGTTTTTT.

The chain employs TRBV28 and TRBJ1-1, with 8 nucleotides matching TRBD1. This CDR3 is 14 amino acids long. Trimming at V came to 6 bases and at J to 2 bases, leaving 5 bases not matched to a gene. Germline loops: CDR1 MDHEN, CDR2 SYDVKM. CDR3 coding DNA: TGTGCCAGCAGATGGGGGACAGGTAACACTGAAGCTTTCTTT. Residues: CASRWGTGNTEAFF.

The CDR3 reads CASSPRLAGAYNEQFF. The CDR3 DNA sequence: TGTGCCAGCAGTCCCAGACTAGCGGGAGCCTACAATGAGCAGTTCTTC. The chain carries TRBV27 and TRBJ2-1; TRBD2 matches at 12 bases. CDR1 MNHEY and CDR2 SMNVEV come from the germline V gene (reference sequence). The CDR3 covers 16 residues. The V and J ends lost 5 bases and 2 bases, in that order; junction bases with no gene match: 4.

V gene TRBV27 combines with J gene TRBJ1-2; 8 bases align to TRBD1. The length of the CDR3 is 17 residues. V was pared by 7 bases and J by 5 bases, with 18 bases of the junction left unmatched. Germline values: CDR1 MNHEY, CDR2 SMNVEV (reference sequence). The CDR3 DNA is TGTGCCAGCAAATCCCCTTCTGGACAGGGTTCGTTGTATGGCTACACCTTC. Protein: CASKSPSGQGSLYGYTF.

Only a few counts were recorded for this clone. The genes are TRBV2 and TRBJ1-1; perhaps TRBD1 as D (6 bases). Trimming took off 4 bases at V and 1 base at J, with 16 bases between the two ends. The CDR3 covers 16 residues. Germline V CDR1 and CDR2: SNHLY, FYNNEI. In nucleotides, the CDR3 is TGTGCCAGCAGTGTGAGCGGACAGCTATCGAACACTGAAGCTTTCTTT. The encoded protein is CASSVSGQLSNTEAFF.

CDR3 residues: CASSLRITAQYF. CDR3 DNA sequence: TGTGCCAGCAGCCTACGGATCACAGCGCAGTATTTT. The chain is built from TRBV13 and TRBJ2-3; D is unclear. Trimming shortened V by 5 bases and J by 10 bases, and 13 bases separated the two germline ends. The CDR3 loop spans 12 amino acids. Germline-derived CDR1 and CDR2 are PRHDT and FYEKMQ (reference sequence).